This T cell receptor beta chain was sequenced during a study of blood T cell repertoires in COVID-19. Original analysis: Amplification of reference gene primers was used by the study to estimate nucleated cell counts. Repertoires were generated with immunoSEQ multiplex PCR, while TCRdb's copy carries only in-frame clones and drops some. That table gives V, J and clone size, and the DNA gave D and trimming. In the table there are roughly 130,000 clones, roughly 84% of which are singletons. Germline V gene lookup returns CDR1 MDHEN and CDR2 SYDVKM. Trimming took 0 bases from V and 3 from J, leaving 9 bases between them. CDR3 size: 15 residues. This clone appeared a few times.

What was sequenced was PBMCs or T cells enriched from blood (not recorded which). This clonotype was sampled from a man aged 40-55 years with acute COVID-19. The chain couples TRBV28 to TRBJ1-5, with D perhaps matching TRBD1 (6 bases). For the CDR3, the DNA is TGTGCCAGCAGTTTATGGCGGACAGACAATCAGCCCCAGCATTTT. Translated: CASSLWRTDNQPQHF.